This record concerns one T cell receptor beta chain sequence. The junction differs from germline at one of its ends, possibly a read error. Synthesis of TCR beta cDNA was carried out from 450 to 650 ng total RNA with a constant-region primer. Slightly modified ARM-PCR, run as three nested multiplex PCR rounds, produced the TCR beta libraries. TRBV1-TRBV30 forward primers paired with a C-beta reverse primer were used in the first two PCR rounds, which ran approximately 10 cycles each. TCRdb re-analysed the multiplex PCR reads in MiXCR, keeping a single row per CDR3 protein. There are about 59,000 distinct CDR3 sequences in the sample; 60% to 85% occur only once, and roughly three fifths lies in the top ten. The CDR3 loop spans 18 amino acids. Per germline, CDR1 MGHRA and CDR2 YSYEKL. This entry comes from a study of tumor-infiltrating lymphocytes in primary liver carcinoma. From approximately 20-30 mg of unsorted bulk tissue, DNA and RNA were co-extracted together.

The sample comprised liver tumor tissue from sampling region 2. Indicated subset: tumor region T2, inferior pole. The chain carries TRBV4-1 and TRBJ2-3, with D maybe TRBD2 (5 bases). This TCR was sampled from a middle-aged man with primary liver carcinoma and hepatitis B virus infection. CDR3 nucleotide sequence: TGTGCCACCAACCAGACCATTGCCCTAGAGGGAGTCACCGATACGCAGTATTTT. Translating gives CATNQTIALEGVTDTQYF.